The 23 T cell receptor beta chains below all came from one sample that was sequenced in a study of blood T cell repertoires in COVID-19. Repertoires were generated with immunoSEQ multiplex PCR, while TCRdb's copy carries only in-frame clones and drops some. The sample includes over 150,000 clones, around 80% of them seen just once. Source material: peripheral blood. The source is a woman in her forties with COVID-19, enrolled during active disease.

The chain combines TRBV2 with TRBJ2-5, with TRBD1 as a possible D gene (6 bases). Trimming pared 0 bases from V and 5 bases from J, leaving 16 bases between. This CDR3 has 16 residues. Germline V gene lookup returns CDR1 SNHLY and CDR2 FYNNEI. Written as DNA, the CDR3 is TGTGCCAGCAGTGAAGCCAGGGGTGGGGTGGGGGAGACCCAGTACTTC. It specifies CASSEARGGVGETQYF. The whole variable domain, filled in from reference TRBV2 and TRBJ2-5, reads EPEVTQTPSHQVTQMGQEVILRCVPISNHLYFYWYRQILGQKVEFLVSFYNNEISEKSEIFDDQFSVERPDGSNFTLKIRSTKLEDSAMYFCASSEARGGVGETQYFGPGTRLLVL.

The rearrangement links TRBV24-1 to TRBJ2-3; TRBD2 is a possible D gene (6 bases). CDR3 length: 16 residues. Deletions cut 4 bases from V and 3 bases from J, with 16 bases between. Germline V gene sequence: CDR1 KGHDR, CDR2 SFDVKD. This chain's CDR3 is CATSDPTGGRTDTQYF. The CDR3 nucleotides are TGTGCCACCAGTGACCCTACAGGAGGGCGAACAGATACGCAGTATTTT.

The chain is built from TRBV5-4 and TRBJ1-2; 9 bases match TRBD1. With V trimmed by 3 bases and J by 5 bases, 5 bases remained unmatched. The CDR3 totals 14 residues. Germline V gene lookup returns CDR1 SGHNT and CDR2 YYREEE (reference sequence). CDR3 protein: CASSSTGTGYGYTF. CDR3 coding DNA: TGTGCCAGCAGCTCAACCGGGACAGGGTATGGCTACACCTTC. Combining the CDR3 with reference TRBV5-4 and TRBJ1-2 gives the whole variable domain ETGVTQSPTHLIKTRGQQVTLRCSSQSGHNTVSWYQQALGQGPQFIFQYYREEENGRGNFPPRFSGLQFPNYSSELNVNALELDDSALYLCASSSTGTGYGYTFGSGTRLTVV.

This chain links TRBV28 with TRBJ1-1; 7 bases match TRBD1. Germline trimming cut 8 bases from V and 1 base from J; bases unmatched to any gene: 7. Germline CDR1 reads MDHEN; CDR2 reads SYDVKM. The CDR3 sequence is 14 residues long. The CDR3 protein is CASRTGLRNTEAFF. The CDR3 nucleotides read TGTGCCAGCCGGACAGGCTTGAGGAACACTGAAGCTTTCTTT.

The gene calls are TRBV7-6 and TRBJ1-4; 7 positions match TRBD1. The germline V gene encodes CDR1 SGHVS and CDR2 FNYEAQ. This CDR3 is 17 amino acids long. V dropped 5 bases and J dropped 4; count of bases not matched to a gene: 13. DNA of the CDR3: TGTGCCAGCAGCCTGGAAAAGGACAGGCCGCTTAATGAAAAACTGTTTTTT. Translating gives CASSLEKDRPLNEKLFF.

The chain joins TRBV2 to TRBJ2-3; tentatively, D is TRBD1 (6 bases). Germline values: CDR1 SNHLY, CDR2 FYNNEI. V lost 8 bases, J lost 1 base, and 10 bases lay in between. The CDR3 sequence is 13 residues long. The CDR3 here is CASGDIGTDTQYF. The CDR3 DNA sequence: TGTGCCAGCGGGGACATAGGCACAGATACGCAGTATTTT.

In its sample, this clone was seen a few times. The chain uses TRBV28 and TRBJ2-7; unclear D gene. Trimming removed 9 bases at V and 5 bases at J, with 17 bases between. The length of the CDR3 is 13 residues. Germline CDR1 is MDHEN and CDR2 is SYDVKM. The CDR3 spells CARNDGWVDEQYF. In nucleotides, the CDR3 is TGTGCCAGAAATGACGGGTGGGTTGACGAGCAGTACTTC.

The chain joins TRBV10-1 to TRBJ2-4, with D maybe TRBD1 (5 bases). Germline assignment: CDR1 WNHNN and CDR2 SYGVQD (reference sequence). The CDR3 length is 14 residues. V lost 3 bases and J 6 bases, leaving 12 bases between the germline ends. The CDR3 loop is CASSDTTVRNIQYF. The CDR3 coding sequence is TGCGCCAGCAGTGACACGACAGTACGAAACATTCAGTACTTC.

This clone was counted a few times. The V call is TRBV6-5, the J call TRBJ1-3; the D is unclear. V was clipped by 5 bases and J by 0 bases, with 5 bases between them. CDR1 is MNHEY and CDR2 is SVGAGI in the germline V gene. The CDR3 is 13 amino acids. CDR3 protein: CASSPVSGNTIYF. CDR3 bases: TGTGCCAGCAGTCCAGTCTCTGGAAACACCATATATTTT.

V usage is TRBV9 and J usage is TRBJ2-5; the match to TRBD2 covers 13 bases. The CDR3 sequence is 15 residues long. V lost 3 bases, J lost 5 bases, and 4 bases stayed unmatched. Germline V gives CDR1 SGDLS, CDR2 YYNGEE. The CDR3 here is CASSAGLAGMETQYF. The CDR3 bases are TGTGCCAGCAGCGCGGGACTAGCGGGAATGGAGACCCAGTACTTC. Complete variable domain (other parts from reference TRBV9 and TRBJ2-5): DSGVTQTPKHLITATGQRVTLRCSPRSGDLSVYWYQQSLDQGLQFLIQYYNGEERAKGNILERFSAQQFPDLHSELNLSSLELGDSALYFCASSAGLAGMETQYFGPGTRLLVL.

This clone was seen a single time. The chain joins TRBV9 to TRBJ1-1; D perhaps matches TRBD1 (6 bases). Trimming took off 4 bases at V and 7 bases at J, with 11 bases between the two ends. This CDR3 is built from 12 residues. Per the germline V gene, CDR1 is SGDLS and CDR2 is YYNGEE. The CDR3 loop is CASSHTGNEAFF. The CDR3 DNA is TGTGCCAGCAGCCACACAGGGAATGAAGCTTTCTTT.

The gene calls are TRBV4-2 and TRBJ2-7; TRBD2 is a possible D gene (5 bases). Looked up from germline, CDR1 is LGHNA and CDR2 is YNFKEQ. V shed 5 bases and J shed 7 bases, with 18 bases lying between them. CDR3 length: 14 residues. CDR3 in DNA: TGTGCCAGCAGCGTGGGAGATCGGACCCGGGAGCAGTACTTC. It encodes CASSVGDRTREQYF.

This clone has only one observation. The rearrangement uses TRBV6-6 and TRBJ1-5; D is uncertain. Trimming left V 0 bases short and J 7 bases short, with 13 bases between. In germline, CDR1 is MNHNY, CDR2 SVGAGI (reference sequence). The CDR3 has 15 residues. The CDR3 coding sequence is TGTGCCAGCAGTTACTCGAGTCCACCCGGGCAGCCCCAGCATTTT. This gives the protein CASSYSSPPGQPQHF.

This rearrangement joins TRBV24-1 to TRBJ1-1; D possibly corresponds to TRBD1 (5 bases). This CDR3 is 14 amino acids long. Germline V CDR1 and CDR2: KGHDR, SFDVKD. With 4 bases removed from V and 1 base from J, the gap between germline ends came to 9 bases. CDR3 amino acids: CATSDRRGNTEAFF. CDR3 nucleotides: TGTGCCACCAGTGACCGGAGGGGGAACACTGAAGCTTTCTTT.

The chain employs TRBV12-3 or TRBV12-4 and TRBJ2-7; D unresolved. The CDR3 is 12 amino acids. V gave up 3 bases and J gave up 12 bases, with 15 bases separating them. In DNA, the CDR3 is TGTGCCAGCAGTTTTTCCGGAACTGGGCTGTACTTC. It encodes CASSFSGTGLYF.

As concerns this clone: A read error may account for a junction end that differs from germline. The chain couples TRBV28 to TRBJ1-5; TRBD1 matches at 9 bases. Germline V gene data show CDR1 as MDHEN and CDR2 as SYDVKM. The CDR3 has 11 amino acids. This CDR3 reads CASSSGTGPKF. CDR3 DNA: TGTGCCAGCAGTTCCGGGACAGGGCCTAAATTT.

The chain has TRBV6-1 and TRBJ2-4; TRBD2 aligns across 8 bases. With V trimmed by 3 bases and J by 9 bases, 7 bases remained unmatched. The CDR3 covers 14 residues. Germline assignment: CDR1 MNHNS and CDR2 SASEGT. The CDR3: CASSDLRGAAIQYF. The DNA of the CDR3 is TGTGCCAGCAGTGATTTGCGGGGGGCGGCCATTCAGTACTTC.

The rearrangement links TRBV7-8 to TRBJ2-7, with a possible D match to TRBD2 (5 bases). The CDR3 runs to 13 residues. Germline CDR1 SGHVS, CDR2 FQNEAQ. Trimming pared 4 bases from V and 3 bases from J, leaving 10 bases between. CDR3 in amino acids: CASSSRTGYEQYF. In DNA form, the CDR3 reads TGTGCCAGCAGCTCCCGGACTGGCTACGAGCAGTACTTC.

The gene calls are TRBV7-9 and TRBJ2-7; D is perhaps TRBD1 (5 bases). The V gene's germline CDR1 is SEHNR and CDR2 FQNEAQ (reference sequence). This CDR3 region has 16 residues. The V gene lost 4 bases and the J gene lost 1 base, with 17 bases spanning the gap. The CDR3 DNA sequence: TGTGCCAGCAGCTCAATTCTGCGGCCAGGGTCCTACGAGCAGTACTTC. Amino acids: CASSSILRPGSYEQYF. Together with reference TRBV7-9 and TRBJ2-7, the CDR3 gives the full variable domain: DTGVSQNPRHKITKRGQNVTFRCDPISEHNRLYWYRQTLGQGPEFLTYFQNEAQLEKSRLLSDRFSAERPKGSFSTLEIQRTEQGDSAMYLCASSSILRPGSYEQYFGPGTRLTVT.

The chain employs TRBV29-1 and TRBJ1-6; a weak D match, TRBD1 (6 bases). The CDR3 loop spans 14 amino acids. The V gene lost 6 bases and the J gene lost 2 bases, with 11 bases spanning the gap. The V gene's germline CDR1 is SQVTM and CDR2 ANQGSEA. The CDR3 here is CSVQGTAYNSPLHF. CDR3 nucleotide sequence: TGCAGCGTCCAGGGGACGGCCTATAATTCACCCCTCCACTTT.

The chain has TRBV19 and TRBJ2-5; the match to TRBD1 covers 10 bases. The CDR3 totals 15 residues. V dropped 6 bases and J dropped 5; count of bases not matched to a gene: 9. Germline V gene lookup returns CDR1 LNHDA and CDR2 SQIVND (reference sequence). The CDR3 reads CASSRDRGLGETQYF. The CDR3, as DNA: TGTGCCAGTAGCCGGGACAGGGGTCTGGGGGAGACCCAGTACTTC.

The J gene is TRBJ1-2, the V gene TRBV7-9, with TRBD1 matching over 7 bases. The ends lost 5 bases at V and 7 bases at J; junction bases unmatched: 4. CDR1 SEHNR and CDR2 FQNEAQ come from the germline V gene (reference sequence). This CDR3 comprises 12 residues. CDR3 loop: CASSQGGTGYTF. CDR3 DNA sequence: TGTGCCAGCAGCCAAGGGGGCACTGGCTACACCTTC.

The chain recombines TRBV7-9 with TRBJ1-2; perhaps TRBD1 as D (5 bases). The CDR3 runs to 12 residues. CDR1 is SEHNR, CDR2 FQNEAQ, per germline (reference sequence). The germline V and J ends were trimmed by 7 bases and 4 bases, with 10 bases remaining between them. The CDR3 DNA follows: TGTGCCAGCACCCACGGGGGCTATGGCTACACCTTC. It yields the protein CASTHGGYGYTF.